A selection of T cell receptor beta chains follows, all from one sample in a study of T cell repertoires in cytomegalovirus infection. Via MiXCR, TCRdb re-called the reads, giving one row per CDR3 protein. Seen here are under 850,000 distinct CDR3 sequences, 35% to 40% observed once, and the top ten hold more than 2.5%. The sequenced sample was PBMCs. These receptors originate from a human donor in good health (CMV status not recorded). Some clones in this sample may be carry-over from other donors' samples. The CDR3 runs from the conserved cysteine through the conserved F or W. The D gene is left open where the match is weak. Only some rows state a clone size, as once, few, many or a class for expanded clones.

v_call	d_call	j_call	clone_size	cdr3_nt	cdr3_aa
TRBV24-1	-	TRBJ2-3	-	TGTGCCACCAGTGATTACACAGATACGCAGTATTTT	CATSDYTDTQYF
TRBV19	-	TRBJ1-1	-	TGTGCCAGTAGTATAGGAGGTTTCAACACTGAAGCTTTCTTT	CASSIGGFNTEAFF
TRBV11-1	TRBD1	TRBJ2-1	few	TGTGCCAGCAGCTCCGGACAGGCCAATGAGCAGTTCTTC	CASSSGQANEQFF
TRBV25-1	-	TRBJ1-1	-	TGTGCCAGCGGGGAGCCCGGGGGGCTGGCTGAAGCTTTCTTT	CASGEPGGLAEAFF
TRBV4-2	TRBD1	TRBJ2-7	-	TGTGCCAGCAGCCTCACCCCAATGGGACAGGATTCCTACGAGCAGTACTTC	CASSLTPMGQDSYEQYF
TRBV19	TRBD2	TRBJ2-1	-	TGTGCCAGTAGCCTAGCGGGAGTAGGGGTAAGGGACAATGAGCAGTTCTTC	CASSLAGVGVRDNEQFF
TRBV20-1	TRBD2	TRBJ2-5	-	TGCAGTGCTAAGGGTAGAGCGGGAGTGGAGACCCAGTACTTC	CSAKGRAGVETQYF
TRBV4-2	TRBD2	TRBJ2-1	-	TGTGCCAGCAGCCAAGAAGCCCAGCGGGGGAGTCCTTACAATGAGCAGTTCTTC	CASSQEAQRGSPYNEQFF
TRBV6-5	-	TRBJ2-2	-	TGTGCCAGCAGTTACTCGAGTACGGAGGGGAAGAACGGGGAGCTGTTTTTT	CASSYSSTEGKNGELFF
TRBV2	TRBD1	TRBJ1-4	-	TGTGCCAGCAGTCCCCCAAGATCGCGGGACAGGGGCTCTAATGAAAACCTGTTTTTT	CASSPPRSRDRGSNENLFF
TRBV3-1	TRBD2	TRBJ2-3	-	TGTGCCAGCAGCCCTCTTATCCCTAGCGGGAAAACAGATACGCAGTATTTT	CASSPLIPSGKTDTQYF
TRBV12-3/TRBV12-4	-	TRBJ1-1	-	TGTGCCAGCAGTTTAGGCTATGGGGGGGCTGGCACTGAAGCTTTCTTT	CASSLGYGGAGTEAFF
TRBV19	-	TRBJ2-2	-	TGTGCCAGTAGTATGGGGGGGAACACCGGGGAGCTGTTTTTT	CASSMGGNTGELFF
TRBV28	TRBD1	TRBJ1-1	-	TGTGCCAGCAGCCCGATCGACAGGGGAGACGGAGCTTTCTTT	CASSPIDRGDGAFF
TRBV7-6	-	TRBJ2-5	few	TGTGCCAGCAGCTTAGCGAGGCGGGTTGGCGAGACCCAGTACTTC	CASSLARRVGETQYF
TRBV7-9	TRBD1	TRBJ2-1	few	TGTGCCAGCAGCAACTCCAACAGGGGCCACCGGAGTAACAATGAGCAGTTCTTC	CASSNSNRGHRSNNEQFF
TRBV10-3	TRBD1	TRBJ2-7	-	TGTGCCATCAGTGAGAGACAGGGATTCGAGCAGTACTTC	CAISERQGFEQYF
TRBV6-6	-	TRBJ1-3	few	TGTGCCAGCACCACCGCGGCGGGCCTCAGCATAGGAAACACCATATATTTT	CASTTAAGLSIGNTIYF
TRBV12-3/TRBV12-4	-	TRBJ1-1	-	TGTGCCAGCAGTCGGGGTATATCACACACTGAAGCTTTCTTT	CASSRGISHTEAFF
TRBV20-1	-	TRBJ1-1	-	TGCAGTGCTAGGTCAACCGGGATCATATCTGAAGCTTTCTTT	CSARSTGIISEAFF
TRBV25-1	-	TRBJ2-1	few	TGTGCCAGCAGTGAAGAGGGGCAGAGCTCCTACAATGAGCAGTTCTTC	CASSEEGQSSYNEQFF
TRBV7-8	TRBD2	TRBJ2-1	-	TGTGCCAGCAGCCCAAGGACTAGCAAGAACTCCTACAATGAGCAGTTCTTC	CASSPRTSKNSYNEQFF
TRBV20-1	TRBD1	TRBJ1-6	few	TGCAGTGCTAGAAGACAGGGGGTTACACCCCTCCACTTT	CSARRQGVTPLHF
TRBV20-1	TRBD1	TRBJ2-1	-	TGCAGTGCCGACAAAGAGGACAGGACTAATGAGCAGTTCTTC	CSADKEDRTNEQFF
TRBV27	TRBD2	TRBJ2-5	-	TGTGCCAGCAGGGTTGGGGGGGAGTGGGAGACCCAGTACTTC	CASRVGGEWETQYF
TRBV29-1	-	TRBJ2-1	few	TGCAGCGTTGAACACTACAATGAGCAGTTCTTC	CSVEHYNEQFF
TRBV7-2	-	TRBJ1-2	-	TGTGCCAGCAGCTTAGGGACGGGATTCCTTAACTATGGCTACACCTTC	CASSLGTGFLNYGYTF
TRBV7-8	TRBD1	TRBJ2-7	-	TGTGCCAGCAGCCCGCAGGGACAGGGAAGCTCCTACGAGCAGTACTTC	CASSPQGQGSSYEQYF
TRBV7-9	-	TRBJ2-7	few	TGTGCCAGCAGCCTTGACGCGGACGAGCAGTACTTC	CASSLDADEQYF
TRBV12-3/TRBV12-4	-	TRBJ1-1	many	TGTGCCAGCAGCCATACAAGACAGGTACGGAACACTGAAGCTTTCTTT	CASSHTRQVRNTEAFF
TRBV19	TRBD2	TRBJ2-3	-	TGTGCCAGTAGTATACAATTCTTGACTAGCTTCGCAGATACGCAGTATTTT	CASSIQFLTSFADTQYF
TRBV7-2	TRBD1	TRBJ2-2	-	TGTGCCAGCAGCTTACAAGGACAGGGTGGTACCGGGGAGCTGTTTTTT	CASSLQGQGGTGELFF
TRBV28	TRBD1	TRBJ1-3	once	TGTGCCAGCAGGCTTCAGGGGGCAGCTGGAAACACCATATATTTT	CASRLQGAAGNTIYF
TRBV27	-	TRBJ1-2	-	TGTGCCAGCAGTTTATCTACCCCTAACTATGGCTACACCTTC	CASSLSTPNYGYTF
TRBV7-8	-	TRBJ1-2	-	TGTGCCAGCAGCTTAGAACCGGGAGTTAGCCGCCAATCTAACTATGGCTACACCTTC	CASSLEPGVSRQSNYGYTF
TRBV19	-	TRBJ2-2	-	TGTGCCAGTAGTATCACGGGGCCCGGGGAGCTGTTTTTT	CASSITGPGELFF
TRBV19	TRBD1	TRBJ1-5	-	TGTGCCAGTACCCCAACAGGACAGGTGAATCAGCCCCAGCATTTT	CASTPTGQVNQPQHF
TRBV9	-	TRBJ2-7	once	TGTGCCAGCAGCGTGCGCCCCCTAGATTGGGAGCAGTACTTC	CASSVRPLDWEQYF
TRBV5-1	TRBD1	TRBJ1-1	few	TGCGCCAGCAGCGGTGTAGGGGACAGGGCACCTATGAACACTGAAGCTTTCTTT	CASSGVGDRAPMNTEAFF